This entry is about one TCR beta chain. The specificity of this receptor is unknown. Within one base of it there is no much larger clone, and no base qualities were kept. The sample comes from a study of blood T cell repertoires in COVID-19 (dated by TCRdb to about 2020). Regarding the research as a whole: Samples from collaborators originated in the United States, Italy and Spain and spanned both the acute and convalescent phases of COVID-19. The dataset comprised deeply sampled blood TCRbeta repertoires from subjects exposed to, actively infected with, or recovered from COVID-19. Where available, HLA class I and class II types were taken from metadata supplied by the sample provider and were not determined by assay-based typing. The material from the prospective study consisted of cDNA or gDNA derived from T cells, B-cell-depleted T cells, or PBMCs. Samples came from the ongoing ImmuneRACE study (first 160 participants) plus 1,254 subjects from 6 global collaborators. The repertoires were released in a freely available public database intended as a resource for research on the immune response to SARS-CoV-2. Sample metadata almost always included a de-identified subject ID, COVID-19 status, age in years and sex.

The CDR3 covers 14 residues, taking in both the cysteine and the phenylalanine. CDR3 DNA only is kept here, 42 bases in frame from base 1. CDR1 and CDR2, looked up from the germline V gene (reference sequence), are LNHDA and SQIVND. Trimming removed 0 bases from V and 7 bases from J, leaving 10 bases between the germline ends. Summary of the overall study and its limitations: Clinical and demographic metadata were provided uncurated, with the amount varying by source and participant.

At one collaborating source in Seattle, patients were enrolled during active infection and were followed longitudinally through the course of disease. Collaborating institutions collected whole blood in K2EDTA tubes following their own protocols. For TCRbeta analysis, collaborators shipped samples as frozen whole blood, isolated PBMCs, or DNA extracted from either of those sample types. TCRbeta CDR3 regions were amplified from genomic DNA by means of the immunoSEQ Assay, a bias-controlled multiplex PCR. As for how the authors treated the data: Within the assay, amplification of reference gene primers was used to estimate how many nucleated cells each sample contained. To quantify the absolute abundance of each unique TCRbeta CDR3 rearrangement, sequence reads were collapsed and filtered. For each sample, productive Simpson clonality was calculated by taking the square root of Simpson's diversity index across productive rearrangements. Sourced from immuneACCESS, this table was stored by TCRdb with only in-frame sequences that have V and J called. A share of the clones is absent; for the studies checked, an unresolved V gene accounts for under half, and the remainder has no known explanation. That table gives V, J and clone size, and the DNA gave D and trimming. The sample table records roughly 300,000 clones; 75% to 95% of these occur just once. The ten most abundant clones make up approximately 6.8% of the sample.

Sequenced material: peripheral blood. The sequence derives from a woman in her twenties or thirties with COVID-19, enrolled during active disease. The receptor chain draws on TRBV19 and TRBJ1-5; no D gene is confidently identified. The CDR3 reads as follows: CASSIDLPFQPQHF. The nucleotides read TGTGCCAGTAGTATAGATCTACCCTTCCAGCCCCAGCATTTT. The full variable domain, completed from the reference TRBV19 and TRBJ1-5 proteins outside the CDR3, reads DGGITQSPKYLFRKEGQNVTLSCEQNLNHDAMYWYRQDPGQGLRLIYYSQIVNDFQKGDIAEGYSVSREKKESFPLTVTSAQKNPTAFYLCASSIDLPFQPQHFGDGTRLSIL.